The T cell receptor (beta chain) under discussion was sequenced for a study of T cells after yellow fever vaccination. Looking at the study overall: For low cell numbers, libraries were made with SMART-Seq v4 Ultra Low Input. General study findings and limits: The booster response re-showed most primary clones: roughly 97% CD4, approximately 85% CD8.

CDR3 length: 14 amino acids. V lost 1 base and J 4 bases, leaving 8 bases between the germline ends. CDR1 and CDR2 (germline): LGHDT, YNNKEL (reference sequence). The sample holds many counts of this clonotype. What it binds is unknown. TCRdb redid the calling of the 5' RACE reads with MiXCR, one entry per CDR3 protein. Here the sample spans over 110,000 distinct CDR3 sequences, 7.7% being singletons. Source: CD4+ T cells sorted from PBMCs, taken 5 days after the yellow fever booster vaccination. The genes are TRBV3-1 and TRBJ1-5; possibly TRBD1 for D (6 bases). This receptor was taken from a man under 40 who received the YFV17D yellow fever vaccine. CDR3 residues: CASSQGQENQPQHF. The DNA for the CDR3 is TGTGCCAGCAGCCAAGGACAGGAAAATCAGCCCCAGCATTTT.